What follows are 13 T cell receptor beta chains derived from one specimen sequenced in a study of cytomegalovirus exposure and HLA in healthy donors (dated by TCRdb to about 2017). The library was produced with the immunoSEQ multiplex PCR assay. A mixture of 60 forward primers for TCR Vbeta segments and 13 reverse primers for TCR Jbeta segments was used in the multiplex PCR. TCRdb stores this immuneACCESS table with in-frame sequences only. Part of the clones is absent; in the studies checked, under half of the shortfall reflects unresolved V genes, and no reason is known for the rest. The sample table lists 200,000 to 250,000 clones, 85% to 90% of them with a count of one. The ten largest clones represent approximately 1% of the sample. Sequenced sample: PBMCs. These receptors were obtained from a woman between 18 and 30 years old in good health and CMV-seronegative.

The chain carries TRBV5-6 and TRBJ1-6, with a possible D match to TRBD1 (5 bases). The V end lost 4 bases, the J end lost 7 bases, and 12 bases lay between the germline ends. The CDR3 is made up of 14 amino acids. Germline assignment: CDR1 SGHDT and CDR2 YYEEEE. The CDR3: CASSEWQGNSPLHF. CDR3 coding DNA: TGTGCCAGCAGCGAGTGGCAGGGAAATTCACCCCTCCACTTT.

This clone was picked up a small number of times. The chain carries TRBV25-1 and TRBJ1-2, with a tentative D call TRBD1 (6 bases). The CDR3 extends over 13 amino acids. Germline V lookup: CDR1 MGHDK, CDR2 SYGVNS. V was cut by 2 bases and J by 9 bases, with 13 bases left in between. CDR3 coding DNA: TGTGCCAGCAGTGAAGGGGGGGCGCGTAGCTACACCTTC. Protein: CASSEGGARSYTF.

This chain links TRBV30 with TRBJ2-7; perhaps TRBD2 as D (6 bases). The CDR3 has 13 residues. Trimming took off 3 bases at V and 1 base at J, with 10 bases between the two ends. Germline CDR1 and CDR2: GTSNPN and SVGIG (reference sequence). CDR3 coding DNA: TGTGCCTGGAGCGCCGGAGGGTCCTACGAGCAGTACTTC. It encodes CAWSAGGSYEQYF. Based on the CDR3 plus reference TRBV30 and TRBJ2-7, the full variable domain is SQTIHQWPATLVQPVGSPLSLECTVEGTSNPNLYWYRQAAGRGLQLLFYSVGIGQISSEVPQNLSASRPQDRQFILSSKKLLLSDSGFYLCAWSAGGSYEQYFGPGTRLTVT.

V is TRBV4-1 and J is TRBJ2-7, with TRBD2 matching over 12 bases. V was clipped by 3 bases and J by 0 bases; unmatched bases: 6. Germline V gene data show CDR1 as MGHRA and CDR2 as YSYEKL. The CDR3 has 17 amino acids. Written as DNA, the CDR3 is TGCGCCAGCAGCCACCCCGGACTAGCGGGGAGCTCCTACGAGCAGTACTTC. It yields the protein CASSHPGLAGSSYEQYF.

The V and J genes are TRBV2 and TRBJ2-7; D unclear. Looked up from germline, CDR1 is SNHLY and CDR2 is FYNNEI. Trimming removed 4 bases from V and 0 bases from J, with 10 bases in between. This CDR3 region has 14 residues. This chain's CDR3 is CASSVETDSYEQYF. The CDR3 DNA sequence: TGTGCCAGCAGTGTTGAGACTGACTCCTACGAGCAGTACTTC.

The rearrangement uses TRBV4-2 and TRBJ2-1; D is ambiguous. The V and J ends lost 0 bases and 4 bases respectively, with 10 bases between them. This CDR3 is built from 15 residues. Germline V gene sequence: CDR1 LGHNA, CDR2 YNFKEQ. Written as DNA, the CDR3 is TGTGCCAGCAGCCAAGAAGGATCGGAGTACAATGAGCAGTTCTTC. This codes for CASSQEGSEYNEQFF.

The chain employs TRBV10-1 and TRBJ2-7; the D gene is possibly TRBD1 (6 bases). Trimming removed 6 bases from V and 3 bases from J, with 12 bases in between. The CDR3 is 13 amino acids. Germline V gene sequence: CDR1 WNHNN, CDR2 SYGVQD (reference sequence). CDR3 DNA sequence: TGCGCCAGCAGCCCGGGACACCTCTACGAGCAGTACTTC. Translated, it gives CASSPGHLYEQYF.

The J gene is TRBJ2-5, the V gene TRBV9, with 10 bases that match TRBD2. The germline V gene encodes CDR1 SGDLS and CDR2 YYNGEE. There are 15 residues in the CDR3. V shed 3 bases and J 1 base; nucleotides not matched to a gene: 3. The CDR3 coding sequence is TGTGCCAGCAGCGCGTCTAGCGGGGGCCAAGAGACCCAGTACTTC. Its translation: CASSASSGGQETQYF.

This CDR3 is CASSSTFTARDSANQPQHF. The DNA for the CDR3 is TGTGCCAGCAGCTCAACCTTTACCGCCCGGGACAGCGCAAATCAGCCCCAGCATTTT. This chain joins TRBV7-3 and TRBJ1-5; 7 bases line up with TRBD1. CDR1 and CDR2 from the germline V gene are SGHTA and FQGTGA. The CDR3 totals 19 residues. The V gene end was trimmed by 4 bases and the J gene end by 4 bases; junction bases not matched to a gene: 19. Full variable domain (remainder filled in from reference TRBV7-3 and TRBJ1-5): GAGVSQTPSNKVTEKGKYVELRCDPISGHTALYWYRQSLGQGPEFLIYFQGTGAADDSGLPNDRFFAVRPEGSVSTLKIQRTERGDSAVYLCASSSTFTARDSANQPQHFGDGTRLSIL.

This chain links TRBV27 with TRBJ1-1; D remains unclear. Germline V gene data show CDR1 as MNHEY and CDR2 as SMNVEV (reference sequence). V lost 2 bases to trimming and J lost 0 bases, with 10 bases between them. CDR3 length equals 15 residues. The DNA of the CDR3 is TGTGCCAGCAGTTTAAGCGGACCCTTGAACACTGAAGCTTTCTTT. Encoded protein: CASSLSGPLNTEAFF.

The chain employs TRBV13 and TRBJ1-2; D possibly corresponds to TRBD1 (5 bases). The V end was cut by 4 bases, the J end by 1 base, with 10 bases between. Germline CDR1 PRHDT, CDR2 FYEKMQ (reference sequence). The CDR3 consists of 14 residues. The CDR3 is CASSSRQFNYGYTF. In nucleotides, the CDR3 is TGTGCCAGCAGCTCCCGACAGTTTAACTATGGCTACACCTTC.

This clone was recorded once. The gene calls are TRBV7-2 and TRBJ2-7, with 9 positions matching TRBD2. V lost 7 bases, J lost 2 bases, and 3 bases stayed unmatched. CDR3 length equals 13 residues. CDR1 and CDR2 from the germline V gene are SGHTA and FQGNSA. This CDR3 reads CASNSGGTYEQYF. The CDR3 nucleotides read TGTGCCAGCAATAGCGGGGGTACCTACGAGCAGTACTTC.

The gene calls are TRBV9 and TRBJ1-3; 9 positions match TRBD1. Germline V gene lookup returns CDR1 SGDLS and CDR2 YYNGEE. The CDR3 covers 16 residues. With V trimmed by 4 bases and J by 2 bases, 7 bases remained unmatched. The CDR3 sequence is CASSTLDRGPGNTIYF. CDR3 nucleotide sequence: TGTGCCAGCAGCACTCTGGACAGGGGACCTGGAAACACCATATATTTT.